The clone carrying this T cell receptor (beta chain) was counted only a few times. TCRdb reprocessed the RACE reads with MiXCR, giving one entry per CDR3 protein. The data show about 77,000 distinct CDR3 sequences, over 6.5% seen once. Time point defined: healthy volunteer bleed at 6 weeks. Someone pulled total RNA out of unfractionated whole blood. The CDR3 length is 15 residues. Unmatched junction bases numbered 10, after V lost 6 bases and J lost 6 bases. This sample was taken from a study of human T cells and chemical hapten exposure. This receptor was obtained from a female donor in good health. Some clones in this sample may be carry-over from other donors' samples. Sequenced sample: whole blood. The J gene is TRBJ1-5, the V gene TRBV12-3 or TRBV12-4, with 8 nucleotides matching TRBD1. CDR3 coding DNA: TGTGCCAGCAGCCCTGCGCAGGGGGCGGGTCAGCCCCAGCATTTT. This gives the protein CASSPAQGAGQPQHF.